These 21 T cell receptor beta chains originate from one sample sequenced in a study of shared clonotypes between healthy human individuals. Data came from immunoSEQ multiplex PCR; TCRdb stores just in-frame clones and leaves some out. The sample holds about 820,000 clones; about 92% are singletons and the top ten take approximately 25%. In the naive CD8 group, cells lacked CD45RO and were positively selected for CCR7, so terminally differentiated effector memory CD45RA+ cells were left out. The source material was naive CD8+ T cells sorted from blood. Source of these receptors: a young man in good health.

The chain employs TRBV7-9 and TRBJ2-3; TRBD2 might be the D (7 bases). Germline CDR1 reads SEHNR; CDR2 reads FQNEAQ (reference sequence). CDR3 length: 13 residues. Between the trimmed V and J ends, which lost 8 bases and 3 bases, there was a span of 12 bases. CDR3 in DNA: TGTGCCAGCCCTGGGGGGGCTACAGATACGCAGTATTTT. Amino acids: CASPGGATDTQYF.

CDR3 DNA: TGCGCCAGCAGCTTGCATTCAGATGGGCAGTTCTTC. It is translated as CASSLHSDGQFF. The chain uses TRBV5-1 and TRBJ2-1, with no clear D. The germline CDR1 and CDR2 sequences are SGHRS and YFSETQ. This CDR3 is 12 amino acids long. Between the trimmed V and J ends, which lost 1 base and 12 bases, there was a span of 11 bases. The variable domain in full, with the rest retrieved from reference TRBV5-1 and TRBJ2-1, is KAGVTQTPRYLIKTRGQQVTLSCSPISGHRSVSWYQQTPGQGLQFLFEYFSETQRNKGNFPGRFSGRQFSNSRSEMNVSTLELGDSALYLCASSLHSDGQFFGPGTRLTVL.

This clone was seen a few times. The same CDR3 arises from other DNA sequences in this sample as well. The rearrangement links TRBV7-9 to TRBJ2-7, with D hard to call. The V gene lost 5 bases and the J gene lost 1 base, with 3 bases spanning the gap. Germline CDR1 is SEHNR and CDR2 is FQNEAQ (reference sequence). This CDR3 region has 11 residues. The CDR3 DNA follows: TGTGCCAGCAGCGGATCCTACGAGCAGTACTTC. This sequence encodes CASSGSYEQYF.

This chain joins TRBV11-2 and TRBJ2-5; D gene ambiguous. Deletions cut 1 base from V and 2 bases from J, with 8 bases between. The CDR3 runs to 14 residues. Germline CDR1 reads SGHAT; CDR2 reads FQNNGV. CDR3 bases: TGTGCCAGCAGCTTAGGATCTTTACAAGAGACCCAGTACTTC. Translating gives CASSLGSLQETQYF.

The chain joins TRBV6-5 to TRBJ2-5; maybe TRBD1 (5 bases). Germline CDR1 and CDR2: MNHEY and SVGAGI. The V end lost 2 bases, the J end lost 1 base, and 11 bases lay between the germline ends. This CDR3 has 15 amino acids. The CDR3 DNA follows: TGTGCCAGCAGTTACGGGGCGCGGCTCCAAGAGACCCAGTACTTC. Its protein is CASSYGARLQETQYF.

The gene calls are TRBV7-6 and TRBJ2-5; maybe TRBD1 (6 bases). This CDR3 region has 14 residues. Trimming removed 4 bases from V and 4 bases from J, with 13 bases in between. Per the germline V gene, CDR1 is SGHVS and CDR2 is FNYEAQ. CDR3 loop: CASSSRDISETQYF. CDR3 sequence (DNA): TGTGCCAGCAGCTCCCGGGACATCTCAGAGACCCAGTACTTC.

The genes are TRBV30 and TRBJ2-1; D ambiguous. Per germline, CDR1 GTSNPN and CDR2 SVGIG (reference sequence). Trimming cost V 5 bases and J 9 bases, with 11 bases left between them. This CDR3 is built from 11 residues. CDR3 amino acids: CAWGGEGEQFF. DNA of the CDR3: TGTGCCTGGGGTGGTGAAGGTGAGCAGTTCTTC.

This clone has only one observation. This chain connects TRBV5-8 to TRBJ2-3; D may be TRBD1 or TRBD2 (5 bases each). This CDR3 is built from 13 residues. Per germline, CDR1 SGHTS and CDR2 YDEGEE. V was trimmed by 2 bases and J by 6 bases, leaving 10 bases between them. CDR3 loop: CASSFGAVDTQYF. The DNA of the CDR3 is TGTGCCAGCAGCTTCGGGGCCGTGGATACGCAGTATTTT.

This rearrangement joins TRBV11-2 to TRBJ1-1; D not certain. The CDR3 spans 12 residues. V lost 5 bases to trimming and J lost 6 bases, with 10 bases between them. Germline-derived CDR1 and CDR2 are SGHAT and FQNNGV. The CDR3 coding sequence is TGTGCCAGCAGCCTGTGGGCTTCTGAAGCTTTCTTT. Its translation is CASSLWASEAFF.

In regard to this clone: The same CDR3 arises from other DNA sequences in this sample as well. The V and J genes are TRBV9 and TRBJ1-4; D is possibly TRBD1 (5 bases). Trimming stripped 3 bases from V and 0 bases from J, with 9 bases between. Germline V gives CDR1 SGDLS, CDR2 YYNGEE. The CDR3 covers 15 residues. The CDR3 loop is CASSAGTATNEKLFF. CDR3 sequence (DNA): TGTGCCAGCAGCGCGGGGACGGCAACTAATGAAAAACTGTTTTTT.

This rearrangement joins TRBV7-2 to TRBJ2-1; 7 bases match TRBD2. Trimming removed 4 bases from V and 7 bases from J; junction bases left unmatched: 7. The CDR3 has 14 amino acids. Germline V gene data show CDR1 as SGHTA and CDR2 as FQGNSA. CDR3 coding DNA: TGTGCCAGCAGCTATGTTGCGGGAGATAATGAGCAGTTCTTC. Translating gives CASSYVAGDNEQFF.

J is TRBJ1-3 and V is TRBV7-6, with D uncertain. The germline V gene encodes CDR1 SGHVS and CDR2 FNYEAQ. The V and J ends lost 4 bases and 7 bases respectively, with 17 bases between them. This CDR3 is built from 15 residues. The CDR3 region has the DNA TGTGCCAGCAGCTCGCGTGATAACCTGGCGAACACCATATATTTT. Translated, it gives CASSSRDNLANTIYF.

The gene calls are TRBV28 and TRBJ1-5, with 8 nucleotides matching TRBD1. V was clipped by 6 bases and J by 5 bases; unmatched bases: 9. Per the germline V gene, CDR1 is MDHEN and CDR2 is SYDVKM. The CDR3 extends over 15 amino acids. CDR3 DNA sequence: TGTGCCAGCAGCTATCCCCGACAGGGGTATCAGCCCCAGCATTTT. Protein: CASSYPRQGYQPQHF.

This clone has only one observation. This sequence joins TRBV27 and TRBJ2-5; 9 bases agree with TRBD1. The J segment lost 5 bases and the V segment lost 8 bases, leaving 12 bases of the junction unmatched. The CDR3 length is 15 residues. Looked up from germline, CDR1 is MNHEY and CDR2 is SMNVEV (reference sequence). CDR3 DNA: TGTGCCAGCTCCCTCCGGGACAGGGAACGGGAGACCCAGTACTTC. It specifies CASSLRDRERETQYF.

This chain links TRBV9 with TRBJ2-7; D is perhaps TRBD1 (5 bases). Per the germline V gene, CDR1 is SGDLS and CDR2 is YYNGEE. Trimming pared 0 bases from V and 2 bases from J, leaving 12 bases between. The CDR3 loop spans 15 amino acids. Here the CDR3 reads CASSVGQGKTYEQYF. DNA for the CDR3: TGTGCCAGCAGCGTAGGCCAGGGCAAAACCTACGAGCAGTACTTC.

The chain recombines TRBV2 with TRBJ2-1; D gene uncertain. This CDR3 is 13 amino acids long. Germline CDR1 and CDR2: SNHLY and FYNNEI. V lost 10 bases, J lost 5 bases, and 15 bases lay in between. This chain's CDR3 is CAIYTVTNNEQFF. Here the CDR3 DNA reads TGTGCCATTTACACGGTGACAAACAATGAGCAGTTCTTC.

CDR3 loop: CASSQAIRRPNTEAFF. The CDR3 coding sequence is TGCGCCAGCAGCCAAGCAATACGGCGGCCAAACACTGAAGCTTTCTTT. The chain carries TRBV4-1 and TRBJ1-1; D call uncertain. The CDR3 covers 16 residues. The V gene's germline CDR1 is MGHRA and CDR2 YSYEKL. The ends were cut back, 1 base at V and 2 bases at J, with 14 bases in the middle.

This chain joins TRBV19 and TRBJ1-4, with TRBD1 matching 9 bases. Germline CDR1 LNHDA, CDR2 SQIVND (reference sequence). The trim removed 5 bases at V and 6 bases at J, leaving 4 bases unmatched. The CDR3 spans 14 residues. As DNA, the CDR3 is TGTGCCAGTAGTCCACGGACAGGGGATGAAAAACTGTTTTTT. Residues: CASSPRTGDEKLFF.

The chain uses TRBV6-5 and TRBJ2-3; D remains unclear. From germline, CDR1 is MNHEY and CDR2 SVGAGI. The V gene lost 1 base and the J gene lost 4 bases, with 6 bases spanning the gap. CDR3 length equals 13 residues. The CDR3 region is CASSYWLSDTQYF. In DNA form, the CDR3 reads TGTGCCAGCAGTTACTGGCTATCAGATACGCAGTATTTT.

The chain links TRBV6-4 to TRBJ2-5, with 12 bases that match TRBD2. Germline V gene sequence: CDR1 MRHNA, CDR2 SNTAGT. V was pared by 7 bases and J by 3 bases, with 6 bases of the junction left unmatched. The CDR3 consists of 15 residues. As DNA, the CDR3 is TGTGCCAGCACCCGACTAGCGGGAGTAGAAGAGACCCAGTACTTC. The encoded protein is CASTRLAGVEETQYF.

V usage is TRBV7-9 and J usage is TRBJ2-5; D gene uncertain. With 7 bases removed from V and 2 bases from J, the gap between germline ends came to 8 bases. The CDR3 consists of 12 residues. Germline CDR1 SEHNR, CDR2 FQNEAQ (reference sequence). Here the CDR3 reads CASTVSQETQYF. CDR3 nucleotide sequence: TGTGCCAGCACCGTCAGTCAAGAGACCCAGTACTTC.